This is a list of T cell receptor beta chains from one sample in a study of PD-1 blockade in classical Hodgkin lymphoma. The protocol was immunoSEQ multiplex PCR, while the TCRdb copy is restricted to in-frame clones and leaves out a portion. This sample has fewer than 15,000 clones, with 70% to 90% found just once. The sample here was peripheral blood mononuclear cells (PBMCs), taken at baseline. The receptors were sampled from a human donor with classical Hodgkin lymphoma. CDR3s include the opening cysteine and the closing phenylalanine or tryptophan. Fields, in order: CDR3 protein, V gene, J gene.

cdr3_aa: CASSPTGETEAFF; v_call: TRBV9; j_call: TRBJ1-1
cdr3_aa: CASSLGVGPSGRAKAYNEQFF; v_call: TRBV28; j_call: TRBJ2-1
cdr3_aa: CASSLWGRRSTEAFF; v_call: TRBV11-2; j_call: TRBJ1-1
cdr3_aa: CSARDKDTQYF; v_call: TRBV20-1; j_call: TRBJ2-3
cdr3_aa: CASSLDRVHYQPQHF; v_call: TRBV18; j_call: TRBJ1-5
cdr3_aa: CASSPRGLGAYEQYF; v_call: TRBV9; j_call: TRBJ2-7
cdr3_aa: CASSQVGGSYNEQFF; v_call: TRBV4-3; j_call: TRBJ2-1
cdr3_aa: CASSARLAGPYNEQFF; v_call: TRBV9; j_call: TRBJ2-1
cdr3_aa: CASSWGNYGYTF; v_call: TRBV5-1; j_call: TRBJ1-2
cdr3_aa: CASSLTFTREQYF; v_call: TRBV7-8; j_call: TRBJ2-7
cdr3_aa: CASSSGRDRGEKLFF; v_call: TRBV5-8; j_call: TRBJ1-4
cdr3_aa: CASSQVLTATEQFF; v_call: TRBV4-3; j_call: TRBJ2-1
cdr3_aa: CASSVGGSANEQFF; v_call: TRBV9; j_call: TRBJ2-1
cdr3_aa: CASSIDGGRNTEAFF; v_call: TRBV2; j_call: TRBJ1-1
cdr3_aa: CASSFSWDEQYF; v_call: TRBV5-6; j_call: TRBJ2-7
cdr3_aa: CASSEGPYSNQPQHF; v_call: TRBV6-1; j_call: TRBJ1-5
cdr3_aa: CASSSGGGGNEKLFF; v_call: TRBV7-9; j_call: TRBJ1-4
cdr3_aa: CASRGRVRGEQYF; v_call: TRBV6-5; j_call: TRBJ2-7
cdr3_aa: CASSLAGVGQPQHF; v_call: TRBV13; j_call: TRBJ1-5
cdr3_aa: CASSVDSGFYGYTF; v_call: TRBV9; j_call: TRBJ1-2
cdr3_aa: CASSLAERGSYNEQFF; v_call: TRBV7-9; j_call: TRBJ2-1
cdr3_aa: CASSLGQNTGELFF; v_call: TRBV5-1; j_call: TRBJ2-2
cdr3_aa: CASSGGGSSPLHF; v_call: TRBV5-4; j_call: TRBJ1-6
cdr3_aa: CASSLERGANYGYTF; v_call: TRBV13; j_call: TRBJ1-2
cdr3_aa: CASSLSSFYEQYF; v_call: TRBV5-6; j_call: TRBJ2-7
cdr3_aa: CASSLASGGPRDF; v_call: TRBV5-5; j_call: TRBJ2-5